This T cell receptor beta chain comes out of a study of Graves' ophthalmopathy and Graves' hyperthyroidism. Overall study: No treatment had been given when peripheral blood was collected at initial diagnosis. General study findings and limits: Discriminating ophthalmopathy from stable hyperthyroidism, a 13-signature model attained a sensitivity of approximately 85% and a specificity of about 81%.

The TCR beta CDR3 regions underwent amplification from RNA transcripts. Following a first-round RT-PCR that used HTBI primers, a second-round multiplex PCR was carried out. TCRdb reanalysed the multiplex PCR reads using MiXCR and keeps one entry per CDR3 protein. The table records 350,000 to 400,000 distinct CDR3 sequences, approximately 20% of them present only once. Germline CDR1 and CDR2: GTSNPN and SVGIG (reference sequence). V lost 5 bases and J lost 5; bases outside the gene matches: 5. This CDR3 is 12 amino acids long. In this cohort, patients with other autoimmune diseases, uncontrolled infections, pregnancy or lactation were excluded. The table lists this clonotype with a count of one. Its specificity is unknown.

Sequencing was performed on peripheral blood. This clonotype was obtained from a woman under 30 with Graves' ophthalmopathy. The gene calls are TRBV30 and TRBJ2-7; TRBD1 agrees at 8 bases. The CDR3 reads CAWAQGVHEQYF. CDR3 in DNA: TGTGCCTGGGCACAGGGGGTCCACGAGCAGTACTTC.